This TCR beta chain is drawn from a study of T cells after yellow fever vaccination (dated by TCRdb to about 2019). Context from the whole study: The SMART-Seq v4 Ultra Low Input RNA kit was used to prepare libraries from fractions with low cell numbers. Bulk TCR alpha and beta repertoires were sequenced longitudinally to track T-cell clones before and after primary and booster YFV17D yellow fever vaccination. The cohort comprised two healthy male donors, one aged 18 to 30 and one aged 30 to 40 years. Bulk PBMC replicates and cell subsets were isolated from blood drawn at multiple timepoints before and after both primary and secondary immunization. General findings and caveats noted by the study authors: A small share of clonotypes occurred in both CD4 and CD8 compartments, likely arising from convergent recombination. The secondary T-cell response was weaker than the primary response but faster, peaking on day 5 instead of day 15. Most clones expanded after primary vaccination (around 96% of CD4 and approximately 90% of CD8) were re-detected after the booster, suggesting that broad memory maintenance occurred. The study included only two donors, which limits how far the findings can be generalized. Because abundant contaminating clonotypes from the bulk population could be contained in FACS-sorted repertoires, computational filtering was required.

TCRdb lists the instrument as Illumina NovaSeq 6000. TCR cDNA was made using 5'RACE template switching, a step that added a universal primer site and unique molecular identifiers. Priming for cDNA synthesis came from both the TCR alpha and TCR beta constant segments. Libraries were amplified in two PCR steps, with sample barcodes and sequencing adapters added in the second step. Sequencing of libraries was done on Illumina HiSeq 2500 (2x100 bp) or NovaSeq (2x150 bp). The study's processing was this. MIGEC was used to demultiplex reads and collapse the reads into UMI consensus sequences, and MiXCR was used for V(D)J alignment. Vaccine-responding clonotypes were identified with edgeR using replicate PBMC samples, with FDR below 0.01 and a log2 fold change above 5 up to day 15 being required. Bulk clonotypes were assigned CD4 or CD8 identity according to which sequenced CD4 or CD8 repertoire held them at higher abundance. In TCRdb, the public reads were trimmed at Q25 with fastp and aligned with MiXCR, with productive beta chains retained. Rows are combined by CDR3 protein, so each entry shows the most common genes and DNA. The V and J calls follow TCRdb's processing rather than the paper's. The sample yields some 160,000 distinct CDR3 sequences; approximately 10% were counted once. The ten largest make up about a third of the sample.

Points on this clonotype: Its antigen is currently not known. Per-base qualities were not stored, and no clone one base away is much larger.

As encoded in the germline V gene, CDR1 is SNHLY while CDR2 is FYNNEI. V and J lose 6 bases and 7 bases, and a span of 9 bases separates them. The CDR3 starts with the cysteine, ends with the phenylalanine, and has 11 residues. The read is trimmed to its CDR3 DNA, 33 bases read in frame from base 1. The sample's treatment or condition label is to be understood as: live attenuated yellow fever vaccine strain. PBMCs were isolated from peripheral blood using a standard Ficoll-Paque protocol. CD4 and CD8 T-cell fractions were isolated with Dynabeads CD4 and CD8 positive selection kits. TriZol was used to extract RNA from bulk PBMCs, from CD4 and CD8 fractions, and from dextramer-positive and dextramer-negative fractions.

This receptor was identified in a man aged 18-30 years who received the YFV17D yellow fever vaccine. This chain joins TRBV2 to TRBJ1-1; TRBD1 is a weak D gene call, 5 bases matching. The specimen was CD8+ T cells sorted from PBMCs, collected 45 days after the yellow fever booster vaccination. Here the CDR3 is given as CASRAGLEAFF. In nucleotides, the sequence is TGTGCCAGCAGGGCAGGGCTTGAAGCTTTCTTT. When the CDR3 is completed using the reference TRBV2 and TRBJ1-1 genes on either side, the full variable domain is EPEVTQTPSHQVTQMGQEVILRCVPISNHLYFYWYRQILGQKVEFLVSFYNNEISEKSEIFDDQFSVERPDGSNFTLKIRSTKLEDSAMYFCASRAGLEAFFGQGTRLTVV.